This record covers a single T cell receptor (beta chain). CDR1 and CDR2 (germline): SGHAT, FQNNGV. This CDR3 spans 16 amino acids. The ends were cut back, 1 base at V and 3 bases at J, with 12 bases in the middle. The source of the sample is a study of blood T cell repertoires in COVID-19. Study summary: The samples span acute and convalescent COVID-19 from the United States, Italy and Spain. The cDNA or gDNA used as material had been derived from T cells, B-cell-depleted T cells, or PBMCs.

Per the authors' pipeline: For nucleated cells, counts were estimated from reference gene primer amplification. Profiling relied on immunoSEQ multiplex PCR, and the TCRdb table lists in-frame clones only, not all of them. V and J calls plus clone size are reproduced from that table; the DNA served to infer D and trimming. In the table there are 100,000 to 150,000 clones, around nine tenths of which are singletons. The V and J genes are TRBV11-2 and TRBJ2-2; D may be TRBD2 (6 bases). Input material: peripheral blood. This clonotype was sampled from a woman in her 70s with COVID-19, enrolled during active disease. This CDR3 is CASSLVTLAYTGELFF. The CDR3 coding sequence is TGTGCCAGCAGCTTAGTCACCCTAGCGTACACCGGGGAGCTGTTTTTT.